Each of the 9 T cell receptor beta chains below was sequenced from the same sample in a study of CD8 T cells in ankylosing spondylitis (dated by TCRdb to the late 2010s). Libraries came from 5' RACE. The instrument given in TCRdb is Illumina HiSeq 2500. TCRdb reprocessed the public reads (quality trimming at Q25 with fastp, clone calling with MiXCR) and kept in-frame beta chains. Each entry is one CDR3 protein sequence, shown with its most common DNA and genes. The sample data list roughly 250,000 distinct CDR3 sequences, and approximately 9% of these were observed just once. The top ten constitute almost 7% of the sample. The sequenced sample was blood, either unsorted or a sorted T cell fraction (not recorded which). Receptors were obtained from a male donor with ankylosing spondylitis or in good health (not recorded which).

This clonotype was recorded at least ten times. The V gene is TRBV7-2, the J gene TRBJ2-7; a possible D gene is TRBD1 (5 bases). Germline CDR1 SGHTA, CDR2 FQGNSA. CDR3 length equals 15 residues. The V and J ends lost 1 base and 2 bases respectively, with 12 bases between them. DNA of the CDR3: TGTGCCAGCAGCTTAGAACGGTACAGGCCCTACGAGCAGTACTTC. Amino acids: CASSLERYRPYEQYF.

In its sample, this clonotype was seen many times. V is TRBV6-2 or TRBV6-3 and J is TRBJ2-5; D unclear. With 2 bases removed from V and 5 bases from J, the gap between germline ends came to 9 bases. The germline V gene encodes CDR1 MNHEY and CDR2 SVGEGT. This CDR3 is built from 13 residues. Here the CDR3 reads CASSYVGSETQYF. The CDR3 nucleotides are TGTGCCAGCAGTTACGTGGGATCGGAGACCCAGTACTTC.

This clonotype was seen repeatedly, ten times or more. The chain uses TRBV5-8 and TRBJ2-4; 13 positions agree with TRBD2. Germline loops: CDR1 SGHTS, CDR2 YDEGEE. J was trimmed by 7 bases and V by 3 bases; bases with no gene match: 10. This CDR3 comprises 17 residues. Written as DNA, the CDR3 is TGTGCCAGCAGCTCCCGGGGACTAGCGGGAATCCGGAACATTCAGTACTTC. Its translation is CASSSRGLAGIRNIQYF.

This clonotype was recorded at least ten times. The chain has TRBV12-3 or TRBV12-4 and TRBJ2-2; D unresolved. There are 14 residues in the CDR3. Trimming stripped 0 bases from V and 5 bases from J, with 7 bases between. The CDR3 nucleotides read TGTGCCAGCAGTTTAGCGTCCCGAACCGGGGAGCTGTTTTTT. It is translated as CASSLASRTGELFF.

This clonotype was recorded at least ten times. The chain carries TRBV12-3 or TRBV12-4 and TRBJ1-5, with 7 bases aligning to TRBD1. The CDR3 extends over 17 amino acids. J lost 3 bases, V lost 6 bases, and 14 bases had no gene match. Here the CDR3 reads CASRQGTGTAYNQPQHF. CDR3 DNA sequence: TGTGCCAGCAGGCAAGGTACCGGGACAGCCTACAATCAGCCCCAGCATTTT.

This clonotype was seen repeatedly, ten times or more. J is TRBJ1-2 and V is TRBV4-3, with D unclear. V gave up 0 bases and J gave up 4 bases, with 18 bases separating them. CDR3 length: 17 residues. Germline CDR1 is LGHNA and CDR2 is YSLEER. In DNA, the CDR3 is TGCGCCAGCAGCCAAGATCGAACCCGCACATTCCTCTATGGCTACACCTTC. This encodes CASSQDRTRTFLYGYTF.

The table lists this clonotype with many counts. Here the CDR3 DNA reads TGTGCCAGCAGCCGAGACAGGCTCTATAATTCACCCCTCCACTTT. Translated: CASSRDRLYNSPLHF. The chain links TRBV4-2 to TRBJ1-6; TRBD1 is a possible D gene (6 bases). Germline CDR1 is LGHNA and CDR2 is YNFKEQ. The CDR3 has 15 amino acids. V was clipped by 4 bases and J by 3 bases, with 10 bases between them.

This clonotype was observed many times. The V call is TRBV3-1, the J call TRBJ1-6, with unresolved D. The CDR3 totals 13 residues. V was clipped by 5 bases and J by 7 bases, with 9 bases between them. Germline loops: CDR1 LGHDT, CDR2 YNNKEL (reference sequence). CDR3: CASSSDGNSPLHF. Written as DNA, the CDR3 is TGTGCCAGCAGCTCGGACGGAAATTCACCCCTCCACTTT. The whole variable domain, remainder taken from reference TRBV3-1 and TRBJ1-6, is DTAVSQTPKYLVTQMGNDKSIKCEQNLGHDTMYWYKQDSKKFLKIMFSYNNKELIINETVPNRFSPKSPDKAHLNLHINSLELGDSAVYFCASSSDGNSPLHFGNGTRLTVT.

The table lists this clonotype with many counts. V is TRBV7-2 and J is TRBJ1-1, with 7 bases aligning to TRBD1. Unmatched junction bases numbered 12, after V lost 4 bases and J lost 4 bases. The CDR3 spans 16 residues. Germline assignment: CDR1 SGHTA and CDR2 FQGNSA. Here the CDR3 DNA reads TGTGCCAGCAGCTCAAAGCACAGGGGCTGGGCCACTGAAGCTTTCTTT. Its translation is CASSSKHRGWATEAFF.